The source of this T cell receptor (beta chain) is a study of T cells in Graves' hyperthyroidism and ophthalmopathy. V lost 6 bases to trimming and J lost 5 bases; unmatched junction nucleotides: 5. Looked up from germline, CDR1 is MNHEY and CDR2 is SVGEGT. The CDR3 contains 13 residues. Stable Graves' hyperthyroidism denoted no ophthalmopathy progression over 18 months. Patients aged 18 to 65 had newly diagnosed hyperthyroidism lasting under 2 months. Template material for amplifying TCR beta CDR3 regions consisted of RNA transcripts. The HTBI primer set served for first-round RT-PCR of the TCR CDR3. TCRdb itself ran the multiplex PCR reads through MiXCR, one entry per CDR3 protein. The sample lists 600,000 to 750,000 distinct CDR3 sequences; 17% were seen once. As for this clonotype: Being one base from a much bigger clone, this may be a read error.

This chain joins TRBV6-2 or TRBV6-3 and TRBJ2-7, with 9 bases matching TRBD1. The sample comprised blood. This clonotype was sampled from a middle-aged man with Graves' hyperthyroidism. For the CDR3, the DNA is TGTGCCAGCAGCCGGACAGGGGTTCACGAGCAGTACTTC. It yields the protein CASSRTGVHEQYF.